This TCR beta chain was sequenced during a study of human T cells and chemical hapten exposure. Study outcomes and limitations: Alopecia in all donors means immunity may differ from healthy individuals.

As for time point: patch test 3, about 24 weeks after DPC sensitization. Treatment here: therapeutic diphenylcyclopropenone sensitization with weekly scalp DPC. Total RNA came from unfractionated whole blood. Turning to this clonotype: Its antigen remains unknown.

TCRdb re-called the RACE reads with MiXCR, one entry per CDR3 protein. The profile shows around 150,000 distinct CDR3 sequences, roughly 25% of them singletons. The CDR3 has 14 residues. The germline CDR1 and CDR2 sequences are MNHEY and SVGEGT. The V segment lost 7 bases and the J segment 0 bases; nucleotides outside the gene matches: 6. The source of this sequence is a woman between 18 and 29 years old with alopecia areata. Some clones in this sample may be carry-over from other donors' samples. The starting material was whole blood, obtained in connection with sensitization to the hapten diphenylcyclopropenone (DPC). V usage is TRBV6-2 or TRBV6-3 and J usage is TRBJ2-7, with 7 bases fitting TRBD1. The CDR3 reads CASKKGGSSYEQYF. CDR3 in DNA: TGTGCCAGCAAAAAAGGGGGCAGCTCCTACGAGCAGTACTTC.